Given below is one T cell receptor (beta chain) in context. The antigen is undetermined. The data are from a study of T cell responses to AZD1222 COVID-19 vaccine. Study-level points and caveats: Clonal diversity may have been underestimated, and the donors were mostly white British, with more females than males. At baseline, just 6 or 7 AZD1222 recipients tested seropositive.

V dropped 1 base and J dropped 1 base, with 10 bases sitting between them. The CDR3 loop spans 15 amino acids. The germline CDR1 and CDR2 sequences are SGHDN and FVKESK. The data were produced by immunoSEQ multiplex PCR, yet TCRdb's version contains in-frame clones alone and is incomplete. The sample records 65,000 to 100,000 clones, 85% to 95% being singletons. The starting material was peripheral blood, obtained 28 days after the second AZD1222 dose. This chain joins TRBV14 and TRBJ1-1; D not resolved. The TCR originated in an adult who received the AZD1222 COVID-19 vaccine. The CDR3 region has the DNA TGTGCCAGCAGCCAAGTACACAGTCGGAACACTGAAGCTTTCTTT. Its protein is CASSQVHSRNTEAFF.